This T cell receptor beta chain derives from a study of T cells in localized non-small cell lung cancer (dated by TCRdb to the early 2020s). At the level of the whole study: T cell repertoires of 200 to 250 early-stage NSCLC patients were analyzed, with tumors being compared against uninvolved tumor-adjacent lungs. The cohort was made up of around 240 treatment-naive NSCLC patients whose localized lung tumors had been resected. NSCLC patients had a mean age of approximately 66 years, and around 130 were male and more than 90 female.

TCR beta CDR3 regions were sequenced from DNA using the immunoSEQ Assay. For the original study's pipeline: T cell density was computed as TCR beta template counts normalized to usable DNA estimated by amplifying housekeeping genes. Using the preseqR package, richness was estimated by extrapolating to 120,000 templates for tissue samples and 400,000 templates for PBMC samples. Clonality was calculated as one minus Pielou's evenness. Differential abundance testing on productive amino-acid clonotypes, with a minimum total count of 5 and an alpha of 0.1, was used to identify tissue-enriched TCRs. The Jaccard Index and the Morisita Overlap Index were used to quantify repertoire overlap between compartments. TCR beta CDR3s were clustered by GLIPH together with public tetramer-defined viral CDR3s, and at least three viral sequences plus V-gene enrichment were required for viral motifs. This immuneACCESS table, as held by TCRdb, lists in-frame sequences with V and J called but not all clones. Of the missing ones, under half trace to an unresolved V gene in checked studies; the others have no known cause. That table furnishes V, J and clone size, whereas the DNA furnished D and trimming. Counted in this sample were over 1,000 clones; over 25% of them appeared once. The ten top clones hold roughly 12% of the sample.

Including the terminal cysteine and phenylalanine, the CDR3 comprises 15 residues. Left in the record is the CDR3 DNA by itself, 45 bases read in frame from the first base. The germline V and J ends show losses of 0 bases and 3 bases respectively, and no gene match explains 2 bases of the junction. Two independent pathologists confirmed that the uninvolved adjacent lung, which was taken at least 2 cm from the tumor margin, was free of atypia. At diagnosis, peripheral blood, uninvolved tumor-adjacent lung and tumor were collected and stored as a combination of fresh-frozen and FFPE material. A remark on this clone: Its antigen is currently not known. Base quality data are lacking; no much larger clone is found one base away.

The full study reports these points: Because multi-region tumor sequencing was not performed, intratumor heterogeneity could not be ruled out. Of the top 100 tumor clones, a median of 57 were detected in paired uninvolved adjacent lung; about 26 were also among that lung's top 100. Uninvolved tumor-adjacent lung showed the highest T cell clonality, higher than tumor, which suggests more focused antigenic responses in the adjacent lung. Because the study design was exploratory, TCR variables were selected using unadjusted p-values without false-discovery rate correction. Higher T cell density in blood was associated with longer overall survival, whereas higher clonality in adjacent lung was associated with shorter survival.

This sample comprised normal lung tissue next to the tumor, obtained before any cancer treatment. This clonotype was obtained from a male donor at least 60 years old with stage I squamous cell lung carcinoma. The rearranged chain carries TRBV23-1 and TRBJ1-2; 9 middle bases align to TRBD1. TRBV23-1 is an open reading frame, and its role is uncertain. The DNA is TGCGCCAGCAGTCAATCGAGGGACAGGGACTATGGCTACACCTTC. The resulting protein is CASSQSRDRDYGYTF.